Listed below are T cell receptor beta chains from one sample, sequenced in a study of control samples from healthy donors and cancer patients. Sequencing used immunoSEQ multiplex PCR; TCRdb keeps in-frame clones, though not all of them. The sample yields about 120,000 clones, roughly 89% seen once. Sequenced input: blood. These receptors all stem from a man aged 25-45 years in good health. Both conserved end residues are part of each CDR3. Fields, in order: clone size, V gene, D gene, J gene, CDR3 DNA, CDR3 protein. The D gene is left open where the match is weak. Not every row has a clone size; where given, it reads once, few, many or a size class.

NA	TRBV7-2	TRBD2	TRBJ2-3	TGTGCCAGCAGCTTACGGCGGGGGGCTACAGATACGCAGTATTTT	CASSLRRGATDTQYF
few	TRBV5-8	NA	TRBJ2-3	TGTGCCAGCAGCTTTAGAGGGGGAAGCACAGATACGCAGTATTTT	CASSFRGGSTDTQYF
NA	TRBV9	NA	TRBJ1-2	TGTGCCAGCAGTCCGGGACTCACTAACTATGGCTACACCTTC	CASSPGLTNYGYTF
NA	TRBV4-1	NA	TRBJ1-1	TGCGCCAGCAGCCGGATACTGGACCGGGAGAACACTGAAGCTTTCTTT	CASSRILDRENTEAFF
few	TRBV2	TRBD1	TRBJ2-2	TGTGCCAGCACTATGACAGGGCTAAACACCGGGGAGCTGTTTTTT	CASTMTGLNTGELFF
NA	TRBV5-8	NA	TRBJ1-2	TGTGCCAGCAGCTTGACAGGCTCTTCCTATGGCTACACCTTC	CASSLTGSSYGYTF
NA	TRBV7-2	NA	TRBJ1-5	TGTGCCAGCAGCTATGACGGGGAGGGGCCCCAGCATTTT	CASSYDGEGPQHF
NA	TRBV5-1	TRBD1	TRBJ1-1	TGCGCCAGCCACCACGAAAGGACAGGGTTGGTCGCTTTCTTT	CASHHERTGLVAFF
NA	TRBV13	TRBD2	TRBJ2-1	TGTGCCAGCAGCCCGGGACTAGCGGGGGTCTCCTACAATGAGCAGTTCTTC	CASSPGLAGVSYNEQFF
NA	TRBV3-1/TRBV3-2	TRBD1	TRBJ2-7	TGTGCCAGCAGCTCGGACAGGGTGCTCTTCTTC	CASSSDRVLFF
few	TRBV21-1	NA	TRBJ1-2	TGTGCCAGCAGTCCGGGACAGGGCTCCGGTGGCTACACCTTC	CASSPGQGSGGYTF
NA	TRBV24-1	TRBD1	TRBJ1-2	TGTGCCACCAGTGATACTCGACAGGGGCGCGGCTACACCTTC	CATSDTRQGRGYTF
once	TRBV5-1	NA	TRBJ2-1	TGCGCCAGCAGCTTTTCTACAGGTTACAATGAGCAGTTCTTC	CASSFSTGYNEQFF
NA	TRBV6-2/TRBV6-3	TRBD1	TRBJ2-3	TGTGCCAGCAGTTACGAGGACAGGCCCACAGATACGCAGTATTTT	CASSYEDRPTDTQYF
NA	TRBV9	TRBD1	TRBJ2-5	TGTGCCAGCAGCCTTTTTCGGGACAGCCAAGAGACCCAGTACTTC	CASSLFRDSQETQYF
NA	TRBV2	TRBD2	TRBJ2-7	TGTGCCAGCGGCGTAGCGGGGGCACGGTCTGGATACGAGCAGTACTTC	CASGVAGARSGYEQYF
once	TRBV7-2	NA	TRBJ1-2	TGTGCCAGCAGTTTCTCCTCGACGGGTCACTATGGCTACACCTTC	CASSFSSTGHYGYTF